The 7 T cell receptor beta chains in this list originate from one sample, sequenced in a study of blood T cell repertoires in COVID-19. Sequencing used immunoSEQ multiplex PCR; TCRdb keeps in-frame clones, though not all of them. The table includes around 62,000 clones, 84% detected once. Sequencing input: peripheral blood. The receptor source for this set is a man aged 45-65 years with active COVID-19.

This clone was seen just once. The CDR3 sequence is CAWSRLTGLPDGYTF. CDR3 sequence (DNA): TGTGCCTGGAGTCGACTGACGGGACTCCCAGATGGCTACACCTTC. The chain has TRBV30 and TRBJ1-2; a weak D match, TRBD1 (5 bases). Deletions cut 2 bases from V and 6 bases from J, with 19 bases between. Germline CDR1 and CDR2: GTSNPN and SVGIG (reference sequence). This CDR3 contains 15 residues.

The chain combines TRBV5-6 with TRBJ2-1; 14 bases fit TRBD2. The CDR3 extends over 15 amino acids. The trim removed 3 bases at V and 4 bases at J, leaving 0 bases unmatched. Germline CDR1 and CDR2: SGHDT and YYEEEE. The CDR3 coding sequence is TGTGCCAGCAGCTGGACTAGCGGGGGGTACAATGAGCAGTTCTTC. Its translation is CASSWTSGGYNEQFF.

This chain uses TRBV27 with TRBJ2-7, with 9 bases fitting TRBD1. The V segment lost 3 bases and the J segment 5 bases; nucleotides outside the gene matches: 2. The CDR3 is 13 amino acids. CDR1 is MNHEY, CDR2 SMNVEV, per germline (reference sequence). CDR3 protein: CASSFRTGDEQYF. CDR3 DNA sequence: TGTGCCAGCAGTTTCAGGACAGGGGACGAGCAGTACTTC.

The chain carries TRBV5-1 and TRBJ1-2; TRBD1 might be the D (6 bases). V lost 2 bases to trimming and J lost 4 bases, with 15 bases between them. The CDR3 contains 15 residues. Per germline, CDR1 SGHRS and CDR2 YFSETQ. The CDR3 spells CASSFRQDPFYGYTF. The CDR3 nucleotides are TGCGCCAGCAGCTTCCGACAGGACCCCTTCTATGGCTACACCTTC.

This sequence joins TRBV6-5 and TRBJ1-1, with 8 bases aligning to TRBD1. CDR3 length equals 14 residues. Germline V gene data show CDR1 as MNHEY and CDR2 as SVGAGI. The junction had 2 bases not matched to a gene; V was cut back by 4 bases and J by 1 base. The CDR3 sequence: CASSSGTGNTEAFF. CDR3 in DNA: TGTGCCAGCAGTTCCGGGACAGGGAACACTGAAGCTTTCTTT.

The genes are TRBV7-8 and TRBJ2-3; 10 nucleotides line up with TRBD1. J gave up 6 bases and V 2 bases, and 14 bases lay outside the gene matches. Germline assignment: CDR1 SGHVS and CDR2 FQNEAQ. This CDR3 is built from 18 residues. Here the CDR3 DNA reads TGTGCCAGCAGCTTAAGTCCAGGGACAGGGGAGGAAGCGGATACGCAGTATTTT. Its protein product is CASSLSPGTGEEADTQYF.

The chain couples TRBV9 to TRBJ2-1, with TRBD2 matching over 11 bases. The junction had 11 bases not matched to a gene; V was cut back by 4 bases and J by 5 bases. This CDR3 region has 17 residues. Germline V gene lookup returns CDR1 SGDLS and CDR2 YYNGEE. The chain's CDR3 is CASSNHLTGLADNEQFF. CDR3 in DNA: TGTGCCAGCAGCAACCACCTTACGGGACTAGCGGACAATGAGCAGTTCTTC. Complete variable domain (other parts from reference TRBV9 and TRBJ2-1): DSGVTQTPKHLITATGQRVTLRCSPRSGDLSVYWYQQSLDQGLQFLIQYYNGEERAKGNILERFSAQQFPDLHSELNLSSLELGDSALYFCASSNHLTGLADNEQFFGPGTRLTVL.